This entry lists 29 T cell receptor beta chains sequenced from one sample in a study of T cell repertoires in aging, cancer and after chemotherapy. Multiplex touch-down PCR with TRB-A/B primers amplified rearranged V-D-J TRB sequences. TCRdb redid the calling of the multiplex PCR reads with MiXCR, one entry per CDR3 protein. The repertoire holds around 2,400 distinct CDR3 sequences, roughly 25% seen once, with 10% to 11% in the top ten. Amplification of TCR beta used genomic DNA extracted from peripheral blood. The sequencing sample was made of blood. The receptor source for this set is a human donor with a solid tumor.

This clonotype was seen a handful of times. The chain employs TRBV11-2 and TRBJ1-1; D not certain. Germline V gene data show CDR1 as SGHAT and CDR2 as FQNNGV. This CDR3 contains 12 residues. The V gene lost 2 bases and the J gene lost 7 bases, with 8 bases spanning the gap. CDR3 coding DNA: TGTGCCAGCAGCTTAATGGAACATGAAGCTTTCTTT. This encodes CASSLMEHEAFF.

In its sample, this clonotype was seen a few times. CDR3 protein: CASSLKRGQPQHF. CDR3 bases: TGCGCCAGCAGCTTGAAGAGGGGGCAGCCCCAGCATTTT. The chain employs TRBV5-1 and TRBJ1-5; tentative D call: TRBD1 (6 bases). This CDR3 has 13 amino acids. V lost 1 base and J 7 bases, leaving 9 bases between the germline ends. Germline values: CDR1 SGHRS, CDR2 YFSETQ.

The J gene is TRBJ2-3, the V gene TRBV6-2 or TRBV6-3, with 7 bases identical to TRBD2. The CDR3 runs to 14 residues. CDR1 and CDR2 (germline): MNHEY, SVGEGT. V shed 2 bases, J shed 2 bases, and the junction held 1 base outside the gene matches. CDR3 bases: TGTGCCAGCAGTTACGGGAGGGCCACAGATACGCAGTATTTT. This codes for CASSYGRATDTQYF.

Only a few counts were recorded for this clonotype. The chain has TRBV7-2 and TRBJ2-7; 11 bases are shared with TRBD2. Losses at the gene ends were 3 bases for V and 7 bases for J; bases not matched to a gene: 5. Per the germline V gene, CDR1 is SGHTA and CDR2 is FQGNSA. The CDR3 contains 14 residues. CDR3 DNA sequence: TGTGCCAGCAGCTTGGGACTAGCGGACGGAGAGCAGTACTTC. Translating it yields CASSLGLADGEQYF.

J is TRBJ2-7 and V is TRBV12-3 or TRBV12-4, with D perhaps matching TRBD1 (6 bases). The V gene lost 3 bases and the J gene lost 3 bases, with 15 bases spanning the gap. The CDR3 has 15 residues. In DNA, the CDR3 is TGTGCCAGCAGTTTGGGGGCAGGGGTTCTCTACGAGCAGTACTTC. Amino acids: CASSLGAGVLYEQYF.

This clonotype has only a few counts. This chain uses TRBV6-6 with TRBJ2-5; possible D gene TRBD1, 5 bases. Per the germline V gene, CDR1 is MNHNY and CDR2 is SVGAGI (reference sequence). V lost 4 bases to trimming and J lost 5 bases, with 11 bases between them. The CDR3 has 13 residues. The CDR3 nucleotides are TGTGCCAGCAGTTCGGCCAGGGTTGAGACCCAGTACTTC. Residues: CASSSARVETQYF.

This rearrangement joins TRBV6-5 to TRBJ2-7; D perhaps matches TRBD1 (6 bases). Trimming took 2 bases from V and 4 from J, leaving 9 bases between them. Germline CDR1 is MNHEY and CDR2 is SVGAGI. The CDR3 is 13 residues long. The CDR3 DNA is TGTGCCAGCAGTTACACACAGGGTTACGAGCAGTACTTC. It specifies CASSYTQGYEQYF.

This clonotype counts as large. The junction departs from the called germline gene at one end, perhaps through a read error. The V gene is TRBV7-2, the J gene TRBJ1-2; D call uncertain. The CDR3 extends over 11 amino acids. Per germline, CDR1 SGHTA and CDR2 FQGNSA. The CDR3 sequence is CASSQTRWQVF. Here the CDR3 DNA reads TGTGCCAGCAGCCAAACCCGGTGGCAGGTCTTC.

The table lists this clonotype with a few counts. J is TRBJ1-4 and V is TRBV20-1; tentative D call: TRBD1 (6 bases). The CDR3 spans 15 residues. Germline CDR1 and CDR2: DFQATT and SNEGSKA (reference sequence). V lost 2 bases and J 4 bases, leaving 14 bases between the germline ends. In DNA, the CDR3 is TGCAGTGCTAGACCCGGACAGCTTTATAATGAAAAACTGTTTTTT. Its protein product is CSARPGQLYNEKLFF.

The table lists this clonotype with a count of one. The V gene is TRBV25-1, the J gene TRBJ2-3; weak D call: TRBD2 (7 bases). Trimming shortened V by 3 bases and J by 4 bases, and 11 bases separated the two germline ends. CDR3 size: 14 residues. CDR1 and CDR2 from the germline V gene are MGHDK and SYGVNS. The CDR3 DNA reads TGTGCCAGCAGTGATCGGGGGGCCGCAGATACGCAGTATTTT. Translation: CASSDRGAADTQYF.

There are a few counts of this clonotype. V gene TRBV20-1 combines with J gene TRBJ2-1; D may be TRBD2 (5 bases). The CDR3 consists of 16 residues. The V gene's germline CDR1 is DFQATT and CDR2 SNEGSKA (reference sequence). V was cut by 0 bases and J by 1 base, with 13 bases left in between. The CDR3 nucleotides are TGCAGTGCTAGAGATAGTAGTCGGGGTTCCTACAATGAGCAGTTCTTC. Protein product: CSARDSSRGSYNEQFF.

This sequence joins TRBV7-3 and TRBJ1-1, with 8 bases fitting TRBD1. The CDR3 runs 13 residues. Germline V CDR1 and CDR2: SGHTA, FQGTGA. The V and J ends lost 5 bases and 7 bases, in that order; junction bases with no gene match: 6. CDR3 protein: CASSAQGAGEAFF. The DNA for the CDR3 is TGTGCCAGCAGCGCCCAGGGGGCTGGTGAAGCTTTCTTT.

Only a few counts were recorded for this clonotype. This chain uses TRBV7-2 with TRBJ1-5; D is undetermined. V shed 4 bases and J shed 3 bases, with 4 bases lying between them. Germline V gene data show CDR1 as SGHTA and CDR2 as FQGNSA. The CDR3 runs to 12 residues. CDR3 in amino acids: CASSSNNQPQHF. CDR3 nucleotide sequence: TGTGCCAGCAGCTCTAACAATCAGCCCCAGCATTTT.

The sample holds a few counts of this clonotype. The gene calls are TRBV25-1 and TRBJ2-1, with D possibly being TRBD1 (5 bases). Trimming left V 3 bases short and J 13 bases short, with 10 bases between. The length of the CDR3 is 11 residues. Germline CDR1 and CDR2: MGHDK and SYGVNS. CDR3 region: CASSDDSPQFF. The CDR3 region has the DNA TGTGCCAGCAGTGACGACAGCCCCCAGTTCTTC.

In nucleotides, the CDR3 is TGTGCCAGCAGCTTCTCAGGGGGCCTGCAGTTCTTC. As protein: CASSFSGGLQFF. The V call is TRBV5-5, the J call TRBJ2-1; 8 bases are a match to TRBD1. V was clipped by 2 bases and J by 12 bases; unmatched bases: 4. This CDR3 has 12 amino acids. Germline-derived CDR1 and CDR2 are SGHKS and YYEKEE (reference sequence). Full variable domain (missing parts from reference TRBV5-5 and TRBJ2-1): DAGVTQSPTHLIKTRGQQVTLRCSPISGHKSVSWYQQVLGQGPQFIFQYYEKEERGRGNFPDRFSARQFPNYSSELNVNALLLGDSALYLCASSFSGGLQFFGPGTRLTVL.

Only a few counts were recorded for this clonotype. V usage is TRBV7-9 and J usage is TRBJ2-1; 9 bases line up with TRBD1. Germline V gene sequence: CDR1 SEHNR, CDR2 FQNEAQ (reference sequence). The CDR3 is 16 residues long. Trimming removed 2 bases from V and 6 bases from J; junction bases left unmatched: 8. The CDR3 DNA reads as TGTGCCAGCAGCTTACGGTCGGGACAGGGAGGCAATGAGCAGTTCTTC. Translated, it gives CASSLRSGQGGNEQFF.

This clonotype qualifies as medium-sized (0.01 to 0.1%). V and J are TRBV6-5 and TRBJ1-1; 9 nucleotides match TRBD1. Germline V gives CDR1 MNHEY, CDR2 SVGAGI. V gave up 5 bases and J gave up 11 bases; unmatched junction bases: 12. This CDR3 has 14 amino acids. DNA for the CDR3: TGTGCCAGCAGTCCAACAGGGGGCGTATTAGATGCTTTCTTT. It is translated as CASSPTGGVLDAFF.

The genes are TRBV13 and TRBJ1-1; D might be TRBD1 (6 bases). V was trimmed by 5 bases and J by 4 bases, leaving 14 bases between them. Germline V gene sequence: CDR1 PRHDT, CDR2 FYEKMQ (reference sequence). The CDR3 consists of 14 residues. The CDR3 DNA is TGTGCCAGCAGCCCGAGGACAGCAACCACTGAAGCTTTCTTT. Protein product: CASSPRTATTEAFF.

Of note for this clonotype: With a much larger clone just one base away, this may be a read error. The rearrangement links TRBV20-1 to TRBJ2-7; D might be TRBD2 (5 bases). Trimming shortened V by 6 bases and J by 0 bases, and 12 bases separated the two germline ends. The germline gives CDR1 DFQATT, CDR2 SNEGSKA (reference sequence). The CDR3 is made up of 13 amino acids. The DNA of the CDR3 is TGCAGTGCCGAGGGCAGGAACTCCTACGAGCAGTACTTC. This sequence encodes CSAEGRNSYEQYF.

This chain uses TRBV7-3 with TRBJ1-1; TRBD1 might be the D (5 bases). V shed 5 bases and J shed 5 bases, with 18 bases lying between them. There are 15 residues in the CDR3. Germline V lookup: CDR1 SGHTA, CDR2 FQGTGA. The CDR3 loop is CASSGGGVKRTEAFF. The CDR3 DNA reads as TGTGCCAGCAGCGGGGGAGGGGTCAAAAGGACTGAAGCTTTCTTT. The variable domain in full, completed from reference TRBV7-3 and TRBJ1-1, reads GAGVSQTPSNKVTEKGKYVELRCDPISGHTALYWYRQSLGQGPEFLIYFQGTGAADDSGLPNDRFFAVRPEGSVSTLKIQRTERGDSAVYLCASSGGGVKRTEAFFGQGTRLTVV.

The V and J genes are TRBV6-2 or TRBV6-3 and TRBJ1-1; 7 nucleotides agree with TRBD1. V was clipped by 6 bases and J by 10 bases; unmatched bases: 8. CDR1 is MNHEY, CDR2 SVGEGT, per germline. The CDR3 has 12 amino acids. The CDR3 spells CASSRQGRGAFF. The DNA for the CDR3 is TGTGCCAGCAGCCGACAGGGAAGAGGAGCTTTCTTT.

By share, this clonotype counts as medium-sized. The J gene is TRBJ1-1, the V gene TRBV6-1, with 7 positions matching TRBD1. The junction had 11 bases not matched to a gene; V was cut back by 8 bases and J by 11 bases. Germline V gene data show CDR1 as MNHNS and CDR2 as SASEGT. This CDR3 spans 12 amino acids. Written as DNA, the CDR3 is TGTGCCAGCGCCGGAACGGGACAGCGCGCTTTCTTT. This codes for CASAGTGQRAFF.

This clonotype is classed as large. The chain employs TRBV6-5 and TRBJ2-1; TRBD2 is a possible D gene (5 bases). V lost 6 bases and J 3 bases, leaving 12 bases between the germline ends. CDR3 length: 14 residues. The V gene's germline CDR1 is MNHEY and CDR2 SVGAGI. CDR3 loop: CASRRGQDYNEQFF. The CDR3 region has the DNA TGTGCCAGCAGGCGAGGGCAGGACTACAATGAGCAGTTCTTC.

The chain joins TRBV28 to TRBJ2-7; TRBD1 might be the D (6 bases). V gave up 6 bases and J gave up 5 bases, with 17 bases separating them. The germline V gene has CDR1 MDHEN and CDR2 SYDVKM. CDR3 size: 14 residues. The CDR3 bases are TGTGCCAGCAGCCCCACAGGGCTCAGCCACGAGCAGTACTTC. This encodes CASSPTGLSHEQYF. Based on the CDR3 plus reference TRBV28 and TRBJ2-7, the full variable domain is DVKVTQSSRYLVKRTGEKVFLECVQDMDHENMFWYRQDPGLGLRLIYFSYDVKMKEKGDIPEGYSVSREKKERFSLILESASTNQTSMYLCASSPTGLSHEQYFGPGTRLTVT.

This clonotype was observed a few times. The chain carries TRBV6-2 or TRBV6-3 and TRBJ2-7; 8 nucleotides match TRBD1. Germline CDR1 and CDR2: MNHEY and SVGEGT. V dropped 7 bases and J dropped 1; count of bases not matched to a gene: 9. This CDR3 spans 15 amino acids. Here the CDR3 reads CASNQPGQASYEQYF. The CDR3 nucleotides are TGTGCCAGCAATCAACCGGGACAGGCGTCCTACGAGCAGTACTTC.

The rearrangement links TRBV30 to TRBJ2-1; 10 nucleotides align to TRBD2. CDR1 is GTSNPN, CDR2 SVGIG, per germline (reference sequence). V shed 5 bases, J shed 5 bases, and the junction held 15 bases outside the gene matches. The CDR3 runs to 17 residues. The CDR3 nucleotides are TGTGCCTGGGAAAGAAATAGAAGCGGGAGGGGAAACAATGAGCAGTTCTTC. Translated, it gives CAWERNRSGRGNNEQFF.

For the CDR3, the DNA is TGTGCCAGCAGCTTGCCTTCCGGGAGGAACACTGAAGCTTTCTTT. It specifies CASSLPSGRNTEAFF. This sequence joins TRBV5-4 and TRBJ1-1; D ambiguous. Germline V gene sequence: CDR1 SGHNT, CDR2 YYREEE (reference sequence). This CDR3 has 15 residues. The V and J ends lost 1 base and 1 base respectively, with 11 bases between them.

The chain recombines TRBV5-1 with TRBJ1-5, with D uncertain. The CDR3 length is 13 residues. V gave up 4 bases and J gave up 7 bases, with 12 bases separating them. CDR1 is SGHRS, CDR2 YFSETQ, per germline. CDR3: CASSPQIGQPQHF. The CDR3 region has the DNA TGCGCCAGCAGCCCCCAGATCGGACAGCCCCAGCATTTT.

J is TRBJ1-5 and V is TRBV6-5; the D is unclear. CDR1 is MNHEY, CDR2 SVGAGI, per germline. CDR3 length: 13 residues. V was pared by 0 bases and J by 4 bases, with 4 bases between. The CDR3 nucleotides are TGTGCCAGCAGTTACTCCGAGAATCAGCCCCAGCATTTT. As protein: CASSYSENQPQHF.